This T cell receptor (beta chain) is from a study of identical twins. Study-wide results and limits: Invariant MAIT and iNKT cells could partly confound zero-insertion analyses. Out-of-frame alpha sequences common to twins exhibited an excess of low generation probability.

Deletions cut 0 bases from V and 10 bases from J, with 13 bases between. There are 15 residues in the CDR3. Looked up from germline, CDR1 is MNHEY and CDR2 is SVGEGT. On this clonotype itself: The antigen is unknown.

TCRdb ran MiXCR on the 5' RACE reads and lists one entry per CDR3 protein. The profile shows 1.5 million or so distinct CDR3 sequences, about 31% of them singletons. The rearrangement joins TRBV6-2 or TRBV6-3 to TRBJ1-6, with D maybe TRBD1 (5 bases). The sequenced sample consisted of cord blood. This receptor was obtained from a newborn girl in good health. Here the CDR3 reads CASSYSAPRGSPLHF. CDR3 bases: TGTGCCAGCAGTTACTCGGCCCCGAGGGGATCACCCCTCCACTTT.